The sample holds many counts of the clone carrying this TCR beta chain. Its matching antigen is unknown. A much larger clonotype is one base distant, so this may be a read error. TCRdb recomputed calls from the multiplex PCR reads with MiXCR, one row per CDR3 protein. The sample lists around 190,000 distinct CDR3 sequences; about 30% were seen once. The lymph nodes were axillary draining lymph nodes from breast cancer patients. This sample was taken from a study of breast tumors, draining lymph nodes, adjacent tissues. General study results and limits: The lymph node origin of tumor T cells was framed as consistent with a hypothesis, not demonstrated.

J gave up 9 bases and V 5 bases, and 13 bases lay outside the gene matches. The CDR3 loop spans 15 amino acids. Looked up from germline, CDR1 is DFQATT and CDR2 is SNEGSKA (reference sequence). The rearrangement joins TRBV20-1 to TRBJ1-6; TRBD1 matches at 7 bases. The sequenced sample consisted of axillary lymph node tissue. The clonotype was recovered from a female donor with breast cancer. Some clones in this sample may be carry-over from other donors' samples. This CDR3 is CSALQGSERTSPLHF. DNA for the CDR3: TGCAGTGCTTTACAGGGGAGCGAACGTACTTCACCCCTCCACTTT.